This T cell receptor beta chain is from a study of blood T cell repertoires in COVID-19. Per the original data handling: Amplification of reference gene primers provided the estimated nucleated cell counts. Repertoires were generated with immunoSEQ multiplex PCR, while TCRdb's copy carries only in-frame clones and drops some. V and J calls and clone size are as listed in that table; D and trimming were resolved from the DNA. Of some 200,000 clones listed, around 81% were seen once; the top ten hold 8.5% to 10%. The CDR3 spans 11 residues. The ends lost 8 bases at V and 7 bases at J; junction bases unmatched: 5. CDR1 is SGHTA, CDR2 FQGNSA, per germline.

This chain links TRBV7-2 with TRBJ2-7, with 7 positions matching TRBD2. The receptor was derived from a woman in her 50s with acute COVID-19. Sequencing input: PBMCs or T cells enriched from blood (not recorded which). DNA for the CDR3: TGTGCCAGCTCTCCCGGGGGGGAGCAGTACTTC. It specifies CASSPGGEQYF.